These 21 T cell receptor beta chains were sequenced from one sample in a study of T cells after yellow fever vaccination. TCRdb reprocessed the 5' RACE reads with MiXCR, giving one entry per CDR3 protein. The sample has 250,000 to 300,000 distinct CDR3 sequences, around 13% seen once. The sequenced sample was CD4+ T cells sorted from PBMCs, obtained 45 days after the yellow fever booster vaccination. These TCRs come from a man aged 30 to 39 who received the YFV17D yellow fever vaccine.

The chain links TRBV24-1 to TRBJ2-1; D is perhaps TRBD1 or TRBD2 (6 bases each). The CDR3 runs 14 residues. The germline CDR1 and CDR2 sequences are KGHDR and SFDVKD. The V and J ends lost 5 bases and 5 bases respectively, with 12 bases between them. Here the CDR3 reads CATSGGANNNEQFF. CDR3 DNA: TGTGCCACCAGTGGGGGGGCGAATAACAATGAGCAGTTCTTC.

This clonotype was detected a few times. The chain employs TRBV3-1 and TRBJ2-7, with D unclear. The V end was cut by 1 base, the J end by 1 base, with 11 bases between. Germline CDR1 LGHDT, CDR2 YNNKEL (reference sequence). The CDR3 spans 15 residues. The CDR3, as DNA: TGTGCCAGCAGCCAAGTCGGATTCCCATCCTACGAGCAGTACTTC. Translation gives CASSQVGFPSYEQYF.

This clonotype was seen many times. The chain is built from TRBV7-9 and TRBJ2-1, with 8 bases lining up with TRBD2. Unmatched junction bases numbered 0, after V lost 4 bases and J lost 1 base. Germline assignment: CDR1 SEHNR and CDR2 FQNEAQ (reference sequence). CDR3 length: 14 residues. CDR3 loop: CASSSSGSYNEQFF. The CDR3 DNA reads TGTGCCAGCAGCTCTAGCGGGTCCTACAATGAGCAGTTCTTC.

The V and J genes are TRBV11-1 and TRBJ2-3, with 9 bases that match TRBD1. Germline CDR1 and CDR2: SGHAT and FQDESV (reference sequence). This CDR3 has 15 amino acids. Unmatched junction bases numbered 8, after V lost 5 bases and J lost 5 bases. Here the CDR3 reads CASSHPGQGKDTQYF. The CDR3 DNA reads TGTGCCAGCAGCCATCCGGGACAGGGTAAAGATACGCAGTATTTT.

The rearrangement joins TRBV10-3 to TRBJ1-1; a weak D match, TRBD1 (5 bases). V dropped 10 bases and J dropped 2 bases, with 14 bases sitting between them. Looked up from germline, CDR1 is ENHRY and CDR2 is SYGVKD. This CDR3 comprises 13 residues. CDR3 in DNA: TGTGCCACCAGGGCTGGGGTCAACACTGAAGCTTTCTTT. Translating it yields CATRAGVNTEAFF.

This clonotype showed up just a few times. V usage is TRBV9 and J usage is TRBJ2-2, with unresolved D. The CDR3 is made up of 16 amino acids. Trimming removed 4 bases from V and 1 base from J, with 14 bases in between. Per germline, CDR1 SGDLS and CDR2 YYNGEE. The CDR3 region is CASSTRHMLNTGELFF. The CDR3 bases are TGTGCCAGCAGCACCCGACACATGCTGAACACCGGGGAGCTGTTTTTT.

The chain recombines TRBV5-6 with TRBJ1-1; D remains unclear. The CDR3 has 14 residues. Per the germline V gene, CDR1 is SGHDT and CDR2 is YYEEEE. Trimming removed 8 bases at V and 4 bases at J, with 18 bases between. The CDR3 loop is CARSPPAGSTEAFF. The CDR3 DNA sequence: TGTGCCAGGAGCCCTCCGGCGGGGAGCACTGAAGCTTTCTTT.

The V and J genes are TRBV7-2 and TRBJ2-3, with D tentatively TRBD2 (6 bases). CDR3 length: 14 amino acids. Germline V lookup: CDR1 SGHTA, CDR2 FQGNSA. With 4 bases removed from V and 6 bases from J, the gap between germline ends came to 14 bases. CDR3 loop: CASSSLALADTQYF. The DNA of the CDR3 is TGTGCCAGCAGCTCTCTAGCGCTAGCGGATACGCAGTATTTT. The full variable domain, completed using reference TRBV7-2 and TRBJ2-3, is GAGVSQSPSNKVTEKGKDVELRCDPISGHTALYWYRQSLGQGLEFLIYFQGNSAPDKSGLPSDRFSAERTGGSVSTLTIQRTQQEDSAVYLCASSSLALADTQYFGPGTRLTVL.

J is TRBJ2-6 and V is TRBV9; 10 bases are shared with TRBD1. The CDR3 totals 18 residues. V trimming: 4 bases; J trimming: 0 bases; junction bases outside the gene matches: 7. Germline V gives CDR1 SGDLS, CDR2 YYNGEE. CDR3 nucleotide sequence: TGTGCCAGCAGCCTAGGGGGACAGGGGTACTCTGGGGCCAACGTCCTGACTTTC. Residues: CASSLGGQGYSGANVLTF.

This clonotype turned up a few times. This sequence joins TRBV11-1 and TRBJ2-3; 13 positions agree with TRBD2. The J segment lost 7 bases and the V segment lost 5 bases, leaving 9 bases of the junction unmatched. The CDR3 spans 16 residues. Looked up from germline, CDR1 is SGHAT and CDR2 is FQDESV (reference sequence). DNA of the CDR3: TGTGCCAGCAGCCCAACTAGCGGGAGGGCCTTGAATACGCAGTATTTT. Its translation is CASSPTSGRALNTQYF. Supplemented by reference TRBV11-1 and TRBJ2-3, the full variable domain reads EAEVAQSPRYKITEKSQAVAFWCDPISGHATLYWYRQILGQGPELLVQFQDESVVDDSQLPKDRFSAERLKGVDSTLKIQPAELGDSAMYLCASSPTSGRALNTQYFGPGTRLTVL.

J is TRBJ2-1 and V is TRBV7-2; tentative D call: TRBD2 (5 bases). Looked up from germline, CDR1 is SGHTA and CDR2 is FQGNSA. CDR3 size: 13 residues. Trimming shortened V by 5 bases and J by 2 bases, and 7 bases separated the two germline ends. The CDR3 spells CASSTGTYNEQFF. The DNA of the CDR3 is TGTGCCAGCAGCACGGGGACCTACAATGAGCAGTTCTTC.

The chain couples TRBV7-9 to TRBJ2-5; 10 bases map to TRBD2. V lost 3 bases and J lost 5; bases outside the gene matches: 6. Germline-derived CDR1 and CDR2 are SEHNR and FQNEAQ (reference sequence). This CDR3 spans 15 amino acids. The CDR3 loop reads CASSFTSGIGETQYF. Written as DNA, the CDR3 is TGTGCCAGCAGCTTTACTAGCGGGATCGGTGAGACCCAGTACTTC.

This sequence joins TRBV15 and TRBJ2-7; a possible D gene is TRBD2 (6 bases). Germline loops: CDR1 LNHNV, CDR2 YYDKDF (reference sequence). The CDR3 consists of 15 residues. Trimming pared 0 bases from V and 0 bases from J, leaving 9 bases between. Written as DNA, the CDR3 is TGTGCCACCAGCAGAGATTTAGCGGACTCCTACGAGCAGTACTTC. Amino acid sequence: CATSRDLADSYEQYF.

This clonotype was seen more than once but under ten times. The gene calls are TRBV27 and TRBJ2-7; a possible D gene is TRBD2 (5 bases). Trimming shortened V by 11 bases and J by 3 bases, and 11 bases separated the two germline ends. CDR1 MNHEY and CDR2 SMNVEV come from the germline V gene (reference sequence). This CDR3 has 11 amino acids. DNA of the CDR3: TGTGCCCGGGGTACGGGCTACGAGCAGTACTTC. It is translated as CARGTGYEQYF.

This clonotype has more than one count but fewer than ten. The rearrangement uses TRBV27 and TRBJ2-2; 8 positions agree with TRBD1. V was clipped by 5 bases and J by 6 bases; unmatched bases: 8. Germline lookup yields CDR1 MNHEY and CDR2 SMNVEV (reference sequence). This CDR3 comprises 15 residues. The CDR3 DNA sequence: TGTGCCAGCAGTACATGGACAGGGACGGCCGGGGAGCTGTTTTTT. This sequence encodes CASSTWTGTAGELFF.

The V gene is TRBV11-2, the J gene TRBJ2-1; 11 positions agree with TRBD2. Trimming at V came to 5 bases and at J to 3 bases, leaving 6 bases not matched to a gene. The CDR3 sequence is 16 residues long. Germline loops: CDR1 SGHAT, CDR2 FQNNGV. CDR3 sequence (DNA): TGTGCCAGCAGCCAACGGACTAGCGGGTTCTACAATGAGCAGTTCTTC. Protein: CASSQRTSGFYNEQFF.

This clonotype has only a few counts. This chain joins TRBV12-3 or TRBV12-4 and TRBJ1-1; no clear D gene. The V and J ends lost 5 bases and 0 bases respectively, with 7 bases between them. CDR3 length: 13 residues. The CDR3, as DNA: TGTGCCAGCAGTCAATTATTGAACACTGAAGCTTTCTTT. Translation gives CASSQLLNTEAFF.

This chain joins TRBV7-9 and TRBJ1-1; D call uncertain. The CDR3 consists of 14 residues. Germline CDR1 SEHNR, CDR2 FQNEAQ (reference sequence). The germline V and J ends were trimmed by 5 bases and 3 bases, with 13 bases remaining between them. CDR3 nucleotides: TGTGCCAGCAGCCCCTCATTCGGGTACACTGAAGCTTTCTTT. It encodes CASSPSFGYTEAFF. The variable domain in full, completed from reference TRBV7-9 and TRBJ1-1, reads DTGVSQNPRHKITKRGQNVTFRCDPISEHNRLYWYRQTLGQGPEFLTYFQNEAQLEKSRLLSDRFSAERPKGSFSTLEIQRTEQGDSAMYLCASSPSFGYTEAFFGQGTRLTVV.

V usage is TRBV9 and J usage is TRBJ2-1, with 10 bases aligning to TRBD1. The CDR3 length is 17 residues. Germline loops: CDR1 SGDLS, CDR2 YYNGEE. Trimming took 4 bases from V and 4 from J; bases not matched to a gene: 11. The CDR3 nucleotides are TGTGCCAGCAGCCGACAGGGGGCAACGGTCCGTTACAATGAGCAGTTCTTC. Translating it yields CASSRQGATVRYNEQFF.

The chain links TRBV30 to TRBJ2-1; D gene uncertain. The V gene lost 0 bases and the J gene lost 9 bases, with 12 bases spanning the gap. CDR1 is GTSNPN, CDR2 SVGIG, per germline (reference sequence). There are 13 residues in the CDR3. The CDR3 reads CAWSVVAQGEQFF. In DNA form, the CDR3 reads TGTGCCTGGAGTGTAGTAGCTCAAGGTGAGCAGTTCTTC. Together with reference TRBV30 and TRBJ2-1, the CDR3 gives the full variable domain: SQTIHQWPATLVQPVGSPLSLECTVEGTSNPNLYWYRQAAGRGLQLLFYSVGIGQISSEVPQNLSASRPQDRQFILSSKKLLLSDSGFYLCAWSVVAQGEQFFGPGTRLTVL.

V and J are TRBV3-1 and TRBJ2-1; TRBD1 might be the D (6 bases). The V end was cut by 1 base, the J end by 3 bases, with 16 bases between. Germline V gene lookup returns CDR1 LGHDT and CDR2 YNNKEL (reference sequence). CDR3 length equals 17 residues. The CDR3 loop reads CASSQAYRTAHYNEQFF. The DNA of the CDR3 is TGTGCCAGCAGCCAAGCCTATCGGACAGCTCACTACAATGAGCAGTTCTTC.